Many counts were recorded for the clone carrying this T cell receptor (beta chain). The data were taken from a study of quantifying T cell responses using KT2 cells. Study-level information: TCR alpha and beta constant-region primers primed reverse transcription of RNA.

A single-stranded UMI oligo with SP2 sequence was ligated to cDNA 3' ends. First-round PCR used roughly 4 cycles and beta primers RC1.1 and RC1.2 covering TRBC1 and TRBC2. Via MiXCR, TCRdb re-called the UMI-ligation and nested PCR reads, giving one row per CDR3 protein. The sample shows about 30,000 distinct CDR3 sequences, 7.3% of them seen only once. V was clipped by 0 bases and J by 7 bases, with 10 bases between them. Per germline, CDR1 DFQATT and CDR2 SNEGSKA (reference sequence). The CDR3 loop spans 13 amino acids. The TCR was taken from a human donor. The sample comprised PBMCs spiked with cells of the T cell clone KT2. This sequence joins TRBV20-1 and TRBJ1-5; D unclear. As DNA, the CDR3 is TGCAGTGCTAGAGATCGAACGTTCCAGCCCCAGCATTTT. As protein: CSARDRTFQPQHF.